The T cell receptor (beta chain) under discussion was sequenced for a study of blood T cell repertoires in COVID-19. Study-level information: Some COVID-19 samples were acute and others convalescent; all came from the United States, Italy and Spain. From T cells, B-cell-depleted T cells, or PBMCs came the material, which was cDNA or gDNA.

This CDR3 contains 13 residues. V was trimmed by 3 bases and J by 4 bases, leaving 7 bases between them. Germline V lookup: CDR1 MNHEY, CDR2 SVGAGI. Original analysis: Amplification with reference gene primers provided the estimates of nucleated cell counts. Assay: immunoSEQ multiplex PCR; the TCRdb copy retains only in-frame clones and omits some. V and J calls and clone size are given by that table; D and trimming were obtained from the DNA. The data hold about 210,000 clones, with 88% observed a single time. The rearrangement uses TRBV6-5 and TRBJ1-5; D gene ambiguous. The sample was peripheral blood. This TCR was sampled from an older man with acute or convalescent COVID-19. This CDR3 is CASSYIRNQPQHF. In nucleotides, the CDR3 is TGTGCCAGCAGTTATATTCGGAATCAGCCCCAGCATTTT.